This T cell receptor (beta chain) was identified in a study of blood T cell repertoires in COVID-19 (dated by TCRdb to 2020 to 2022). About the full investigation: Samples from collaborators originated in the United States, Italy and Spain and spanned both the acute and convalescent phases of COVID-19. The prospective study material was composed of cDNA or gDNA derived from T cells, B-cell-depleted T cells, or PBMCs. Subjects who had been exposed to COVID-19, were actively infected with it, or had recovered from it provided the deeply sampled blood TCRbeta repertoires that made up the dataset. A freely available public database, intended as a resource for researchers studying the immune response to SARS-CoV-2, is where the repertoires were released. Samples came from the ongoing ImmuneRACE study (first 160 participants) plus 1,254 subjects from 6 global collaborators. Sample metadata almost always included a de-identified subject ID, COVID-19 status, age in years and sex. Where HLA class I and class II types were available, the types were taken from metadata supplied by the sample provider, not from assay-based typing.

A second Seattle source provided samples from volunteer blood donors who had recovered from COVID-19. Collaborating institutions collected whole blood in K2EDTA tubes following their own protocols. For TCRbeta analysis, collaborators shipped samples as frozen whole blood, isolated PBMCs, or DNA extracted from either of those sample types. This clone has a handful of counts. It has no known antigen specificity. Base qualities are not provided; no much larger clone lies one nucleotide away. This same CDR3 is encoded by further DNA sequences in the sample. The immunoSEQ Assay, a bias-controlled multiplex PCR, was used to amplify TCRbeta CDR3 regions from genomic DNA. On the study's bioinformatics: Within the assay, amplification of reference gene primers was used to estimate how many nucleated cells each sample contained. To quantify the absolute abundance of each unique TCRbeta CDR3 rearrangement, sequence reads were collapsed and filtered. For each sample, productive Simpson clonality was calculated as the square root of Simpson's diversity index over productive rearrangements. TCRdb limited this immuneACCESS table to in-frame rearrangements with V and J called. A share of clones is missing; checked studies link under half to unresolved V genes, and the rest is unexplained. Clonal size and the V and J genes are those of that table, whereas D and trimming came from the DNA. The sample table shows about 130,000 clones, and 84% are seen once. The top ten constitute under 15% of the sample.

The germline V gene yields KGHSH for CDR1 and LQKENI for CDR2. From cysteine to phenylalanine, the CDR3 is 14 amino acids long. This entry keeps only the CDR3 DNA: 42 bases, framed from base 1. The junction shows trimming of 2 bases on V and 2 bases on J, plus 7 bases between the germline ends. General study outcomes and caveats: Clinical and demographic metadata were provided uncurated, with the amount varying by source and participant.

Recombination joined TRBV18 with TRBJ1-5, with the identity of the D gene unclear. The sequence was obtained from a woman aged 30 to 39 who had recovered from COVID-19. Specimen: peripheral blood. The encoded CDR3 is CASSPSQGNQPQHF. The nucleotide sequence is TGTGCCAGCTCACCAAGCCAGGGCAATCAGCCCCAGCATTTT.